This T cell receptor (beta chain) derives from a study of OX40 agonist ivuxolimab in advanced cancers. This CDR3 comprises 15 residues. The V and J ends lost 7 bases and 9 bases, in that order; junction bases with no gene match: 15. CDR1 LNHDA and CDR2 SQIVND come from the germline V gene (reference sequence). Whole-study results and caveats: Compared with CD4+, CD8+ T cells on average had more expanded clones. Some nonresponders also had low normalized T-cell clonal expansion. Individuals who were partial responders at 0.1-3.0 mg/kg had clonal expansion that ranked among the lowest.

Measured with immunoSEQ multiplex PCR; TCRdb has only the in-frame clones, and not every one. Of 100,000 to 130,000 clones in the sample, less than 95% were seen once. This clone was observed a single time. Its matching antigen is unknown. The chain employs TRBV19 and TRBJ2-3, with 8 bases matching TRBD2. The sample consisted of CD4+ or CD8+ T cells sorted from blood, taken in a trial of the OX40 agonist ivuxolimab. This TCR was sampled from an adult with an advanced solid tumor such as melanoma, head and neck, liver or kidney cancer. CDR3 coding DNA: TGTGCCAGTACGACTAGCGAGAGCCCGGGAAGGACGCAGTATTTT. It codes for CASTTSESPGRTQYF.